The entry that follows covers one T cell receptor beta chain sequence. Its matching antigen is unknown. This sample's treatment: PENTA 11 planned treatment interruption arm or continuous ART arm. Naive CD4+ CD45RA+ CD45RO- T cells were sorted from thawed PBMCs. The sample is drawn from a study of HIV-infected children after antiretroviral therapy interruption. Study at large: Interruption-arm sampling covered weeks 0, 12, interruption end (24 or 48), and about 3 years post-study.

Study-wide results and limits: Some non-naive CD45RA+ T cells might be present among sorted naive cells. The Gini coefficient of naive CD4+ repertoires rose, returning to baseline by 3 years.

CDR1 is MGHRA, CDR2 YSYEKL, per germline. This CDR3 has 14 amino acids. V was pared by 1 base and J by 7 bases, with 5 bases of the junction left unmatched. The TCR library was built from RNA with a 3' RACE protocol and unique molecular identifiers. One entry per CDR3 protein, called by TCRdb with MiXCR from the 3' RACE reads. Among about 86,000 distinct CDR3 sequences listed, approximately 6.9% were seen once. This TCR derives from a pool of human donors with HIV. Sample: CD45RA+ CD4+ T cells from PBMCs, pooled from several time points, taken from a donor given antiretroviral therapy, either interrupted or continuous. Regarding subset: naive CD4+ CD45RA+ CD45RO- T cells. The chain uses TRBV4-1 and TRBJ1-2, with TRBD1 matching 8 bases. DNA for the CDR3: TGCGCCAGCAGCCAAGCTACACAGGGGGTTGGCTACACCTTC. It encodes CASSQATQGVGYTF.